These T cell receptor beta chains were read from a single sample in a study of molecular identifiers for immune sequencing clone quantification. TCRdb re-called the PCR reads through MiXCR, storing one row per CDR3 protein. The sample holds about 510,000 distinct CDR3 sequences; about a fifth are singletons and the top ten take around 0.84%. Material for sequencing was naive CD8+ T cells from blood, with Jurkat cell RNA spiked in. These receptors were collected from a human donor in good health. Some libraries in this study had Jurkat cell RNA spiked in. Both conserved end residues are part of each CDR3. D genes are given only for firm matches. Size values are once, few and many counts, or a class for expanded clones, and some rows have none.

len,d_gene,j_gene,abundance,v_gene,CDR3nt,CDR3aa
16,-,TRBJ1-1,few,TRBV10-3,TGTGCCATCAGTGAGTTAAGGGACCAAGTTCGAGGTGAAGCTTTCTTT,CAISELRDQVRGEAFF
14,-,TRBJ1-2,-,TRBV5-1,TGCGCCAGCAGCTTGGCTGGGGCCCACTATGGCTACACCTTC,CASSLAGAHYGYTF
16,-,TRBJ2-7,few,TRBV20-1,TGCAGTGCTAGAACATCCCTCGGGCTGCGGGTTGGCGAGCAATACTTC,CSARTSLGLRVGEQYF
13,-,TRBJ1-1,-,TRBV14,TGTGCCAGCAGCCAAGTTCCGTACACTGAAGCTTTCTTT,CASSQVPYTEAFF
15,-,TRBJ1-2,many,TRBV4-3,TGCGCCAGCAGCCAAGATAAGGCTCTCCCCTATGGCTACACCTTC,CASSQDKALPYGYTF
14,TRBD2,TRBJ2-3,-,TRBV7-9,TGTGCCAGCACGGGACTAGCGGGACCAGATACGCAGTATTTT,CASTGLAGPDTQYF
15,-,TRBJ2-3,few,TRBV9,TGTGCCAGCAGCGTAGGGTCTCTAGCTCCAGATACGCAGTATTTT,CASSVGSLAPDTQYF
13,-,TRBJ2-1,few,TRBV4-3,TGCGCCAGCAGCCAGGCAGGAGTCGATGAGCAGTTCTTC,CASSQAGVDEQFF
14,-,TRBJ2-5,many,TRBV12-3/TRBV12-4,TGTGCCAGCAAAATTCCGGGGGTTGGTGAGACCCAGTACTTC,CASKIPGVGETQYF
13,TRBD1,TRBJ2-7,many,TRBV6-1,TGTGCCAGCAGTGATAACAGGGGGTACGAGCAGTACTTC,CASSDNRGYEQYF
19,-,TRBJ2-3,many,TRBV4-1,TGCGCCAGCAGCCAAGATCATTTGTCTGGGCAGGGTCGCACAGATACGCAGTATTTT,CASSQDHLSGQGRTDTQYF
15,TRBD1,TRBJ1-4,many,TRBV12-3/TRBV12-4,TGTGCCAGCGGCAGTCCGGGACAGGGGAATGAAAAACTGTTTTTT,CASGSPGQGNEKLFF
15,TRBD1,TRBJ2-3,-,TRBV12-3/TRBV12-4,TGTGCCAGCAGTTCGGACAGGGGAGGCACAGATACGCAGTATTTT,CASSSDRGGTDTQYF
18,TRBD1,TRBJ2-7,few,TRBV7-6,TGTGCCAGCAGCTTAAGTCCGGTGGTCGGGACAGGGGGCAACGAGCAGTACTTC,CASSLSPVVGTGGNEQYF
10,-,TRBJ2-7,few,TRBV24-1,TGTGGGGTCAGGGCCTACGAGCAGTACTTC,CGVRAYEQYF
16,-,TRBJ2-5,few,TRBV3-1,TGTGCCAGCAGCCAAGACAGGACTCGTCGAGGCGAGACCCAGTACTTC,CASSQDRTRRGETQYF
16,-,TRBJ1-5,few,TRBV4-3,TGCGCCAGCAGCCAAGATAGGTGGGGGGACGGACAGCCCCAGCATTTT,CASSQDRWGDGQPQHF
14,-,TRBJ2-5,many,TRBV25-1,TGTGCCAGCAGTGAATTAGGAAGGCAAGAGACCCAGTACTTC,CASSELGRQETQYF
13,-,TRBJ2-2,many,TRBV29-1,TGCAGCGCCGCACCCTCGAACACCGGGGAGCTGTTTTTT,CSAAPSNTGELFF
14,-,TRBJ2-5,-,TRBV27,TGTGCCAGCAGAATTACAGGGTTCCAAGAGACCCAGTACTTC,CASRITGFQETQYF
15,-,TRBJ2-5,-,TRBV4-1,TGCGCCAGCAGCCCCGGCGCCAGCACGCAAGAGACCCAGTACTTC,CASSPGASTQETQYF
16,TRBD2,TRBJ2-7,-,TRBV12-3/TRBV12-4,TGTGCCAGCAGGTCCGGGACTAGCGGGACACCCTACGAGCAGTACTTC,CASRSGTSGTPYEQYF
15,-,TRBJ2-1,few,TRBV28,TGTGCCAGCAGTTTTGGCCCGGGCGCTAACAATGAGCAGTTCTTC,CASSFGPGANNEQFF
17,TRBD1,TRBJ2-1,-,TRBV23-1,TGCGCCAGCAGTCAATCGGGGGGGACAGGGGTCGGGTGTGAGCAGTTCTTC,CASSQSGGTGVGCEQFF
15,-,TRBJ2-2,many,TRBV29-1,TGCAGCGTTGAGTGGACAGCTGGACGAACCGGGGAGCTGTTTTTT,CSVEWTAGRTGELFF
13,-,TRBJ2-1,-,TRBV2,TGTGCCAGCCAGGCGGTCTCCTACAATGAGCAGTTCTTC,CASQAVSYNEQFF
15,-,TRBJ1-6,few,TRBV5-6,TGTGCCAGCAGCTTGGTGCGGGATTTAGAATCACCCCTCCACTTT,CASSLVRDLESPLHF
15,TRBD1,TRBJ1-1,-,TRBV5-1,TGCGCCAGCAGCTTCCGACAGGGGCTCAACACTGAAGCTTTCTTT,CASSFRQGLNTEAFF
16,TRBD2,TRBJ2-1,-,TRBV4-3,TGCGCCAGCAGCCAGGACCCTAGCGGGATCACCAATGAGCAGTTCTTC,CASSQDPSGITNEQFF
15,TRBD2,TRBJ2-1,-,TRBV13,TGTGCCAGCAGCTTTAGGGGACTAGTGGGGAATGAGCAGTTCTTC,CASSFRGLVGNEQFF
13,-,TRBJ1-6,-,TRBV4-1,TGCGCCAGCAGCCAAGTCCAAGACAGTGGGGCCCACTTT,CASSQVQDSGAHF
13,-,TRBJ2-2,few,TRBV29-1,TGCAGGGACGCCGGGGTTCGTGGCGGGGAGCTGTTTTTT,CRDAGVRGGELFF
14,TRBD2,TRBJ2-1,few,TRBV19,TGTGCCAGTAGTAGCAGCGGGGGGGTCCATGAGCAGTTCTTC,CASSSSGGVHEQFF
12,-,TRBJ1-1,few,TRBV19,TGTGCCAGTAGTATGTGGGGGACTGAAGCTTTCTTT,CASSMWGTEAFF
15,TRBD2,TRBJ2-1,-,TRBV6-2/TRBV6-3,TGTGCCAGCAGTTACTGGTTAGCGGGAGCATCGGAGCAGTTCTTC,CASSYWLAGASEQFF
15,TRBD2,TRBJ2-3,many,TRBV13,TGTGCCAGCAGCCCTCTAGCGGGGGCCCCGGATACGCAGTATTTT,CASSPLAGAPDTQYF
16,TRBD1,TRBJ1-1,-,TRBV4-3,TGCGCCAGCAGCCAAGATCGAGGGACAGCGCACACTGAAGCTTTCTTT,CASSQDRGTAHTEAFF
15,-,TRBJ2-7,-,TRBV4-3,TGCGCCAGCAGCCAAGGTGCAGGCGCCTCCTACGAGCAGTACTTC,CASSQGAGASYEQYF
15,TRBD1,TRBJ1-5,-,TRBV10-3,TGTGCCATCAGTTCGGACAGGGAGTTTGACCAGCCCCAGCATTTT,CAISSDREFDQPQHF
15,-,TRBJ1-6,few,TRBV4-1,TGCGCCAGCAGCCAAGGAGGAGGGGTGCATTCACCCCTCCACTTT,CASSQGGGVHSPLHF
15,TRBD1,TRBJ1-2,few,TRBV4-3,TGCGCCAGCAGCCAAGAGAGGGGGCTCGCCTATGGCTACACCTTC,CASSQERGLAYGYTF
17,-,TRBJ2-1,many,TRBV5-1,TGCGCCAGCAGCTTGGGGAGGACTAACCCCCTATACAATGAGCAGTTCTTC,CASSLGRTNPLYNEQFF
15,TRBD1,TRBJ2-2,many,TRBV29-1,TGCAGCGTCTACTCCGGGACAGTGGAGCCCGGGGAGCTGTTTTTT,CSVYSGTVEPGELFF
14,TRBD2,TRBJ2-3,many,TRBV20-1,TGCAGTGCCAGGACTAGCGGGAGTACAGATACGCAGTATTTT,CSARTSGSTDTQYF
14,TRBD1,TRBJ1-1,few,TRBV15,TGTGCCACCAGCAGAAGGGACAGGGCGACTGAAGCTTTCTTT,CATSRRDRATEAFF
12,-,TRBJ2-1,-,TRBV7-9,TGTGCCAGCAGCGACCACTTCAATGAGCAGTTCTTC,CASSDHFNEQFF
15,-,TRBJ1-2,many,TRBV4-1,TGCGCCAGCAGCTACCGGGCCTCAGCTAACTATGGCTACACCTTC,CASSYRASANYGYTF
12,-,TRBJ2-7,-,TRBV13,TGTGCCAGCAGCACCGACGGGTACGAGCAGTACTTC,CASSTDGYEQYF
13,-,TRBJ2-1,-,TRBV7-8,TGTGCCAGCAGCACTCGGTTATACAATGAGCAGTTCTTC,CASSTRLYNEQFF